Presented here are 24 T cell receptor beta chains from one specimen sequenced in a study of spatial heterogeneity in lung cancer (dated by TCRdb to about 2019). The library was generated by 5' RACE. TCRdb names NextSeq 500 as the instrument used. Using fastp at Q25 and MiXCR, TCRdb reprocessed the public reads and kept productive beta chains. Records with the same CDR3 protein are collapsed into one entry carrying the most frequent genes and DNA. For this sample there are some 9,000 distinct CDR3 sequences; around 5.1% appear just once. The ten largest clonotypes hold roughly 23% of the sample. Antigen specificity for these receptors is unknown. Findings and caveats that apply to the study as a whole: The tumor nonsynonymous mutation count correlated with the number of expanded intratumoral alpha and beta TCRs.

The meaning of the sample's time point label: sample taken at primary tumor resection. The sample here was lung tumor tissue, taken at surgery. The receptors originated from a female donor with early-stage non-small cell lung cancer.

This clonotype was seen repeatedly, ten times or more. The J gene is TRBJ1-1, the V gene TRBV3-1, with 7 bases identical to TRBD1. The J segment lost 3 bases and the V segment lost 4 bases, leaving 8 bases of the junction unmatched. The CDR3 loop spans 15 amino acids. Germline loops: CDR1 LGHDT, CDR2 YNNKEL (reference sequence). As DNA, the CDR3 is TGTGCCAGCAGCCCCTGGCCCGGGACAGACACTGAAGCTTTCTTT. Protein product: CASSPWPGTDTEAFF.

The chain joins TRBV7-6 to TRBJ1-6; D uncertain. The CDR3 contains 13 residues. The ends were cut back, 3 bases at V and 10 bases at J, with 10 bases in the middle. CDR1 is SGHVS and CDR2 is FNYEAQ in the germline V gene. CDR3 sequence: CASSLGLGSPLHF. The CDR3 nucleotides are TGTGCCAGCAGCTTGGGGTTGGGGTCACCCCTCCACTTT.

This clonotype was recorded a few times. CDR3 amino acids: CSAGPGGLYGYTF. DNA of the CDR3: TGCAGCGCAGGGCCAGGGGGCCTGTATGGCTACACCTTC. The rearrangement links TRBV29-1 to TRBJ1-2; 8 positions match TRBD1. The trim removed 7 bases at V and 5 bases at J, leaving 9 bases unmatched. From germline, CDR1 is SQVTM and CDR2 ANQGSEA. The CDR3 covers 13 residues.

This clonotype was seen repeatedly, ten times or more. V usage is TRBV14 and J usage is TRBJ2-7; D gene uncertain. The V gene lost 6 bases and the J gene lost 1 base, with 10 bases spanning the gap. Germline CDR1 and CDR2: SGHDN and FVKESK. The CDR3 runs 13 residues. The CDR3 region is CASRSTFSYEQYF. The CDR3 DNA reads TGTGCCAGCAGGTCGACTTTTTCCTACGAGCAGTACTTC.

This clonotype has at least ten counts. This chain uses TRBV7-3 with TRBJ1-6; D gene uncertain. The V and J ends lost 1 base and 10 bases respectively, with 11 bases between them. CDR1 and CDR2 (germline): SGHTA, FQGTGA. This CDR3 is 14 amino acids long. In DNA form, the CDR3 reads TGTGCCAGCAGCTTAATACATCGAGGGTCACCCCTCCACTTT. This translates into CASSLIHRGSPLHF. The complete variable domain, with remaining parts taken from reference TRBV7-3 and TRBJ1-6, reads GAGVSQTPSNKVTEKGKYVELRCDPISGHTALYWYRQSLGQGPEFLIYFQGTGAADDSGLPNDRFFAVRPEGSVSTLKIQRTERGDSAVYLCASSLIHRGSPLHFGNGTRLTVT.

The chain has TRBV11-3 and TRBJ2-3, with 10 bases identical to TRBD2. Losses at the gene ends were 5 bases for V and 6 bases for J; bases not matched to a gene: 8. The CDR3 length is 15 residues. CDR1 is SGHNT, CDR2 YENEEA, per germline. CDR3 nucleotide sequence: TGTGCCAGCAGCCCACTAGCGGGGCCTTACGATACGCAGTATTTT. As protein: CASSPLAGPYDTQYF.

Within the sample, this clonotype is medium-sized (0.01 to 0.1%). This chain joins TRBV7-3 and TRBJ2-3; D is uncertain. Germline V lookup: CDR1 SGHTA, CDR2 FQGTGA. V dropped 4 bases and J dropped 4 bases, with 15 bases sitting between them. This CDR3 has 15 amino acids. CDR3 in amino acids: CASSSDNFGADTQYF. DNA for the CDR3: TGTGCCAGCAGCTCCGATAACTTTGGTGCAGATACGCAGTATTTT.

This clonotype ranks as medium-sized. The V and J genes are TRBV7-8 and TRBJ1-4; TRBD1 aligns across 7 bases. The CDR3 runs to 17 residues. V shed 2 bases, J shed 8 bases, and the junction held 14 bases outside the gene matches. The germline CDR1 and CDR2 sequences are SGHVS and FQNEAQ. The CDR3 loop reads CASSLTVSTGSDEKLFF. CDR3 DNA sequence: TGTGCCAGCAGCTTAACCGTGTCGACAGGGAGTGACGAAAAACTGTTTTTT.

There are a few counts of this clonotype. The rearrangement links TRBV29-1 to TRBJ1-5; no clear D gene. Germline-derived CDR1 and CDR2 are SQVTM and ANQGSEA. This CDR3 has 11 amino acids. V gave up 8 bases and J gave up 2 bases, with 7 bases separating them. The DNA for the CDR3 is TGCAGCACTTCTGGCAATCAGCCCCAGCATTTT. Protein: CSTSGNQPQHF.

This clonotype has a handful of counts. The chain joins TRBV6-5 to TRBJ2-7; 15 bases match TRBD2. Germline V gives CDR1 MNHEY, CDR2 SVGAGI. The CDR3 spans 20 residues. Trimming removed 2 bases from V and 2 bases from J; junction bases left unmatched: 13. Here the CDR3 DNA reads TGTGCCAGCAGTTACGGGAGGGGACTAGCGGGGGGCCCGGCAACCTACGAGCAGTACTTC. Encoded protein: CASSYGRGLAGGPATYEQYF.

Many counts were recorded for this clonotype. The rearrangement links TRBV20-1 to TRBJ2-1; 9 bases are shared with TRBD2. This CDR3 comprises 18 residues. V lost 4 bases to trimming and J lost 0 bases; unmatched junction nucleotides: 13. CDR1 and CDR2 (germline): DFQATT, SNEGSKA (reference sequence). For the CDR3, the DNA is TGCAGTGCTATACTAAGCGGGGGGCCATACCTCTCCTACAATGAGCAGTTCTTC. This gives the protein CSAILSGGPYLSYNEQFF.

The table lists this clonotype with many counts. The chain joins TRBV7-9 to TRBJ2-3; D gene ambiguous. The CDR3 runs 13 residues. Deletions cut 3 bases from V and 2 bases from J, with 6 bases between. Germline V gene sequence: CDR1 SEHNR, CDR2 FQNEAQ (reference sequence). CDR3: CASSFQNTDTQYF. CDR3 DNA: TGTGCCAGCAGCTTTCAGAACACAGATACGCAGTATTTT.

This clonotype has a count of ten or more. This sequence joins TRBV12-3 or TRBV12-4 and TRBJ2-1, with 8 bases identical to TRBD2. The CDR3 runs 15 residues. Trimming removed 3 bases from V and 9 bases from J; junction bases left unmatched: 10. This CDR3 is CASSLSGRGSGEQFF. The CDR3 coding sequence is TGTGCCAGCAGTTTGTCCGGGAGGGGGAGCGGTGAGCAGTTCTTC.

This clonotype was seen at least ten times. This rearrangement joins TRBV20-1 to TRBJ2-7; D may be TRBD2 (6 bases). The CDR3 length is 14 residues. V lost 1 base and J lost 4, with 14 bases in between. Germline V gives CDR1 DFQATT, CDR2 SNEGSKA (reference sequence). The chain's CDR3 is CSARVRPGDYEQYF. The CDR3 DNA reads as TGCAGTGCTAGAGTTCGACCGGGGGATTACGAGCAGTACTTC.

By share, this clonotype counts as medium-sized. The genes are TRBV2 and TRBJ2-1; no firm D call. Germline assignment: CDR1 SNHLY and CDR2 FYNNEI. The CDR3 runs 13 residues. CDR3 in amino acids: CGSAVPVNNEQFF. CDR3 DNA: TGTGGGAGTGCGGTTCCCGTTAACAATGAGCAGTTCTTC.

In its sample, this clonotype was seen many times. The chain carries TRBV5-1 and TRBJ2-1; TRBD2 aligns across 8 bases. Germline trimming cut 6 bases from V and 5 bases from J; bases unmatched to any gene: 16. Germline lookup yields CDR1 SGHRS and CDR2 YFSETQ. The length of the CDR3 is 17 residues. CDR3 protein: CASIPSGGGRPHNEQFF. The CDR3 nucleotides are TGCGCCAGCATTCCTTCCGGGGGCGGGAGGCCCCACAATGAGCAGTTCTTC.

This clonotype qualifies as medium-sized. The chain carries TRBV20-1 and TRBJ2-5, with TRBD2 identical over 7 bases. The junction had 9 bases not matched to a gene; V was cut back by 6 bases and J by 2 bases. The CDR3 has 14 residues. CDR1 is DFQATT and CDR2 is SNEGSKA in the germline V gene (reference sequence). CDR3 bases: TGCAGTGCCCCCCCTAGCGGCCTTCAAGAGACCCAGTACTTC. Protein product: CSAPPSGLQETQYF.

This clonotype was detected a few times. Being one base from a much bigger clone, this may be a read error. The chain couples TRBV6-2 or TRBV6-3 to TRBJ2-7; maybe TRBD1 (6 bases). This CDR3 comprises 14 residues. Germline values: CDR1 MNHEY, CDR2 SVGEGT. The CDR3 protein is CAGRLLQGPYEQYF. The CDR3 DNA is TGTGCCGGCAGACTCTTGCAGGGGCCCTACGAGCAGTACTTC.

This clonotype appeared many times. The gene calls are TRBV20-1 and TRBJ2-1, with TRBD2 matching 7 bases. J lost 0 bases, V lost 0 bases, and 8 bases had no gene match. CDR3 size: 17 residues. CDR1 is DFQATT, CDR2 SNEGSKA, per germline (reference sequence). DNA of the CDR3: TGCAGTGCTAGAGATTCTTCTAGCGGCCTCTCCTACAATGAGCAGTTCTTC. Its protein product is CSARDSSSGLSYNEQFF.

In this sample, this clonotype turned up many times. The genes are TRBV7-2 and TRBJ2-1; 10 bases fit TRBD2. Trimming removed 1 base from V and 9 bases from J; junction bases left unmatched: 9. This CDR3 contains 16 residues. The V gene's germline CDR1 is SGHTA and CDR2 FQGNSA. CDR3 bases: TGTGCCAGCAGCTTAGTCCAGCGGGAGGGAAAGCGTGAGCAGTTCTTC. It is translated as CASSLVQREGKREQFF.

This clonotype was seen many times. The chain couples TRBV5-6 to TRBJ1-6, with no clear D. Germline CDR1 is SGHDT and CDR2 is YYEEEE. CDR3 size: 13 residues. V gave up 0 bases and J gave up 7 bases, with 5 bases separating them. As DNA, the CDR3 is TGTGCCAGCAGCTTGGGGATAAATTCACCCCTCCACTTT. Translating it yields CASSLGINSPLHF.

At least ten counts were recorded for this clonotype. The V call is TRBV6-2 or TRBV6-3, the J call TRBJ2-5; 12 bases align to TRBD2. From germline, CDR1 is MNHEY and CDR2 SVGEGT. V lost 2 bases to trimming and J lost 9 bases; unmatched junction nucleotides: 4. The CDR3 covers 14 residues. The CDR3 region is CASSYDLAGGPQYF. CDR3 in DNA: TGTGCCAGCAGTTACGACCTAGCGGGGGGGCCCCAGTACTTC.

This clonotype is termed medium-sized. The rearrangement joins TRBV9 to TRBJ1-1; D remains unclear. Germline V gene lookup returns CDR1 SGDLS and CDR2 YYNGEE. The germline V and J ends were trimmed by 4 bases and 0 bases, with 13 bases remaining between them. This CDR3 contains 15 residues. CDR3 in amino acids: CASSPLGSMNTEAFF. CDR3 bases: TGTGCCAGCAGCCCGCTAGGGAGTATGAACACTGAAGCTTTCTTT. The whole variable domain, filled in from reference TRBV9 and TRBJ1-1, reads DSGVTQTPKHLITATGQRVTLRCSPRSGDLSVYWYQQSLDQGLQFLIQYYNGEERAKGNILERFSAQQFPDLHSELNLSSLELGDSALYFCASSPLGSMNTEAFFGQGTRLTVV.

J is TRBJ1-5 and V is TRBV19, with 10 nucleotides matching TRBD1. Per the germline V gene, CDR1 is LNHDA and CDR2 is SQIVND (reference sequence). The CDR3 length is 17 residues. The trim removed 10 bases at V and 6 bases at J, leaving 18 bases unmatched. The CDR3 sequence: CANLISPGTGASQPQHF. DNA of the CDR3: TGTGCCAACCTGATCTCCCCCGGGACAGGGGCGAGTCAGCCCCAGCATTTT.